This T cell receptor (beta chain) comes out of a study of T cell responses to AZD1222 COVID-19 vaccine. The overall study: Second doses that came at about 4 or about 12 weeks were put together. Whole-study findings and limits: Regions 160-218 and 743-854 dominated among vaccine-associated CD4 TCRs spanning spike. The number of AZD1222 recipients seropositive at baseline was only six. Nearly half of spike-specific TCRs reportedly target unmutated variant regions.

Repertoires were generated with immunoSEQ multiplex PCR, while TCRdb's copy carries only in-frame clones and drops some. This sample has a few hundred thousand clones, with 93% found just once. The CDR3 extends over 17 amino acids. In germline, CDR1 is MDHEN, CDR2 SYDVKM. With V trimmed by 1 base and J by 3 bases, 3 bases remained unmatched. As regards this clone: Antigen unknown.

V usage is TRBV28 and J usage is TRBJ2-3, with 14 bases fitting TRBD2. This TCR was recovered from an adult in good health. The source was peripheral blood, collected on day 0 of AZD1222 vaccination. The CDR3 sequence: CASSLLTSGGATDTQYF. The CDR3 bases are TGTGCCAGCAGTTTATTGACTAGCGGGGGGGCAACAGATACGCAGTATTTT.